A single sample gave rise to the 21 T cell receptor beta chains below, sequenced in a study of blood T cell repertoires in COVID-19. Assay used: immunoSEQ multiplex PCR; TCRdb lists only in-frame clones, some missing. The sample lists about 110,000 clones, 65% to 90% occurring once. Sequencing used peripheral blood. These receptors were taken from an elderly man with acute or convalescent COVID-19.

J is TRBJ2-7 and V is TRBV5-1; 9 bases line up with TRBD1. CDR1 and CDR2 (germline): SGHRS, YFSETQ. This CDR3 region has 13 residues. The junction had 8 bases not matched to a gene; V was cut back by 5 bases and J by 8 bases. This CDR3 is CASRDRGGVQQYF. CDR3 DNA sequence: TGCGCCAGCAGGGACAGGGGAGGAGTACAGCAGTACTTC.

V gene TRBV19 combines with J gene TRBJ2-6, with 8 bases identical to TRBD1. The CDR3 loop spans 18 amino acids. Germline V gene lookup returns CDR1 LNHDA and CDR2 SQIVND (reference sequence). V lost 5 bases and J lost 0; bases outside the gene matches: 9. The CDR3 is CASSPPGGYSSGANVLTF. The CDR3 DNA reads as TGTGCCAGTAGTCCCCCAGGGGGCTACTCCTCTGGGGCCAACGTCCTGACTTTC. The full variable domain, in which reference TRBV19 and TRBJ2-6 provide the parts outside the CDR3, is DGGITQSPKYLFRKEGQNVTLSCEQNLNHDAMYWYRQDPGQGLRLIYYSQIVNDFQKGDIAEGYSVSREKKESFPLTVTSAQKNPTAFYLCASSPPGGYSSGANVLTFGAGSRLTVL.

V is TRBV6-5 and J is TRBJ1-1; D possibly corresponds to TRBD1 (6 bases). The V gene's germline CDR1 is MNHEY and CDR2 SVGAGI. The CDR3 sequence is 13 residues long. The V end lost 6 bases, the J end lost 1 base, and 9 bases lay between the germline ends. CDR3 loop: CASRTTGNTEAFF. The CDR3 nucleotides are TGTGCCAGCAGGACGACAGGGAACACTGAAGCTTTCTTT.

The CDR3 DNA follows: TGTGCCAGCAGTCAGGCTCACCTCACCACCGGGGAGCTGTTTTTT. Translated, it gives CASSQAHLTTGELFF. The V and J genes are TRBV28 and TRBJ2-2; no clear D. V was shortened by 5 bases and J by 4 bases, with 14 bases between the two germline ends. The germline V gene encodes CDR1 MDHEN and CDR2 SYDVKM. The CDR3 runs 15 residues.

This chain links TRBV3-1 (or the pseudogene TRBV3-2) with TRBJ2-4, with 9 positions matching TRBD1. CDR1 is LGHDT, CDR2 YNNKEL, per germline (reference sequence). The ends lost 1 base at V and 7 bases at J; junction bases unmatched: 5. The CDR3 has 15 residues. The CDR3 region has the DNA TGTGCCAGCAGCCAAGCCGGGACAGGGAAGAACATTCAGTACTTC. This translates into CASSQAGTGKNIQYF.

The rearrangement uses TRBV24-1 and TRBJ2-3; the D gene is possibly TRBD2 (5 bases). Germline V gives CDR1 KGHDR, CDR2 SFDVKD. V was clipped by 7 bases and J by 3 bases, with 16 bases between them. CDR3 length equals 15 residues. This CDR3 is CATRGEVSGTDTQYF. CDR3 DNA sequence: TGTGCCACCAGAGGAGAGGTTTCGGGGACAGATACGCAGTATTTT.

CDR3 DNA sequence: TGTGCCAGCAGTTTTATAACGTCAGGGCACTATGGCTACACCTTC. It yields the protein CASSFITSGHYGYTF. This chain connects TRBV28 to TRBJ1-2; the D gene is possibly TRBD1 (5 bases). This CDR3 is 15 amino acids long. Germline CDR1 and CDR2: MDHEN and SYDVKM. Trimming stripped 3 bases from V and 3 bases from J, with 14 bases between.

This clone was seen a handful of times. This CDR3 reads CASSPQTGDYNEQFF. The CDR3 nucleotides read TGTGCCAGCTCACCTCAGACAGGAGATTACAATGAGCAGTTCTTC. The chain uses TRBV18 and TRBJ2-1, with D possibly TRBD1 on 6 matching bases. V was clipped by 3 bases and J by 4 bases, with 13 bases between them. In germline, CDR1 is KGHSH, CDR2 LQKENI. The CDR3 runs 15 residues.

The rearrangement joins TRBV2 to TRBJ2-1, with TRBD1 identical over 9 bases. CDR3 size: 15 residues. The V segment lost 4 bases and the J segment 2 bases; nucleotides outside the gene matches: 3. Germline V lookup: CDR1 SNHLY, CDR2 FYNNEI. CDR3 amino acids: CASSGTGGPYNEQFF. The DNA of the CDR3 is TGTGCCAGCAGTGGAACAGGGGGCCCCTACAATGAGCAGTTCTTC.

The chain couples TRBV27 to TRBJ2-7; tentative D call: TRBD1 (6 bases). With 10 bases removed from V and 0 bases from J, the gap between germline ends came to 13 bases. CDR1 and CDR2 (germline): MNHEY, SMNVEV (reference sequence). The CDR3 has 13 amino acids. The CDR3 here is CATRTASSYEQYF. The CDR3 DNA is TGTGCCACCCGGACAGCTAGCTCCTACGAGCAGTACTTC.

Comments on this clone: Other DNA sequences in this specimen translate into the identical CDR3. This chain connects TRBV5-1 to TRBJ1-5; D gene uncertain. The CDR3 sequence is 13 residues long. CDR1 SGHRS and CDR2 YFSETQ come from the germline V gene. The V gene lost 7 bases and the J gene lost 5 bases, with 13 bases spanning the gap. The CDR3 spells CASSLDGDQPQHF. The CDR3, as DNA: TGCGCCAGCTCGCTAGACGGTGATCAGCCCCAGCATTTT.

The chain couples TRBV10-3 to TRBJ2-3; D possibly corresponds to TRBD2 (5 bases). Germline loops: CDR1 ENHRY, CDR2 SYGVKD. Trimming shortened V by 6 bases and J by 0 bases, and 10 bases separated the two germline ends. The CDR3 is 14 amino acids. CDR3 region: CAIRSGTSTDTQYF. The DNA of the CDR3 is TGTGCCATCAGAAGCGGAACTAGCACAGATACGCAGTATTTT.

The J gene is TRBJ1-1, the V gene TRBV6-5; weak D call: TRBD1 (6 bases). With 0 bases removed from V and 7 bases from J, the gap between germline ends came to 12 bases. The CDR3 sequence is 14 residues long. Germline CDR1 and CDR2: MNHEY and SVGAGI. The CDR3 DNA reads TGTGCCAGCAGTTACTCCGGGGGGCCGGTTGAAGCTTTCTTT. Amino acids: CASSYSGGPVEAFF.

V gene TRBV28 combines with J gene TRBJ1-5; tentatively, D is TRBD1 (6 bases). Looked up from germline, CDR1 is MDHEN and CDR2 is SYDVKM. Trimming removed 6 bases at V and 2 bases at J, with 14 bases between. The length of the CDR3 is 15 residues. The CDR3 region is CASRSSYRGNQPQHF. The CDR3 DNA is TGTGCCAGCAGGAGTAGTTACAGGGGCAATCAGCCCCAGCATTTT.

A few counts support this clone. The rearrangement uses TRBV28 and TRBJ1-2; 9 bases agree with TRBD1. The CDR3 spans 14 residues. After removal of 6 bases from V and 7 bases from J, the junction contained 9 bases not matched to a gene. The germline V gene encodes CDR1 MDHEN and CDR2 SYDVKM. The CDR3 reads CASRRDRVGSGYTF. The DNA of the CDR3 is TGTGCCAGCAGACGGGACAGGGTGGGTAGTGGCTACACCTTC.

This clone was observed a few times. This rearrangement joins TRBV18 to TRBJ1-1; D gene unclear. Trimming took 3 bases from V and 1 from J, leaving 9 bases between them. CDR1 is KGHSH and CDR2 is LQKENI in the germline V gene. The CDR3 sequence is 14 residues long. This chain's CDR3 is CASSPGRENTEAFF. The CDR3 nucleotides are TGTGCCAGCTCACCCGGTCGGGAGAACACTGAAGCTTTCTTT.

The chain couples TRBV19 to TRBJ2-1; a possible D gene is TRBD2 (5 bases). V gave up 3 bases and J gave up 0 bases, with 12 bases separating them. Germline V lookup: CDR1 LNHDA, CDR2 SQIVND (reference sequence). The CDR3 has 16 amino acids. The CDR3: CASSIRTSSSYNEQFF. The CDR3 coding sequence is TGTGCCAGTAGTATTAGGACTTCAAGCTCCTACAATGAGCAGTTCTTC.

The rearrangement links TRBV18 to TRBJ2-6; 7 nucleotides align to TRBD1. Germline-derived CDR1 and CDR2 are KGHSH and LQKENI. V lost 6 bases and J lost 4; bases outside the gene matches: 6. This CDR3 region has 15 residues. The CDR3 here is CASSQTGSGANVLTF. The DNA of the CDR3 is TGTGCCAGCTCGCAGACAGGGTCCGGGGCCAACGTCCTGACTTTC.

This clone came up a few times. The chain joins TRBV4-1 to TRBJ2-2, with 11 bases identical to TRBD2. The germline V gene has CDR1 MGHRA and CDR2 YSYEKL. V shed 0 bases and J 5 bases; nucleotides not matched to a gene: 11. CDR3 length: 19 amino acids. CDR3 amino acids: CASSQDLWASGRKTGELFF. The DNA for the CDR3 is TGCGCCAGCAGCCAAGATCTTTGGGCTAGCGGGAGGAAAACCGGGGAGCTGTTTTTT.

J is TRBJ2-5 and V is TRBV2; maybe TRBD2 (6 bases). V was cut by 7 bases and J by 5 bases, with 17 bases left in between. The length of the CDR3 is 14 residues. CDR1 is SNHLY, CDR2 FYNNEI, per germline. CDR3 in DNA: TGTGCCAGCACCTTGGGGGGAGGTGTGGAGACCCAGTACTTC. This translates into CASTLGGGVETQYF.

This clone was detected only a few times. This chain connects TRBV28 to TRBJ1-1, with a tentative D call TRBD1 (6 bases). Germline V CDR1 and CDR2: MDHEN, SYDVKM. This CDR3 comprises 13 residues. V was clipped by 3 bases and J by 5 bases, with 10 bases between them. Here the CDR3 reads CASSFNRETEAFF. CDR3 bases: TGTGCCAGCAGTTTTAACAGGGAGACTGAAGCTTTCTTT.